This T cell receptor (beta chain) appears in the sequencing data of a study of blood T cell repertoires in COVID-19. About the study: COVID-19 samples, acute and convalescent, were from the United States, Italy and Spain.

Donors were grouped by their self-reported clinical history. The length of the CDR3 is 17 residues. J was trimmed by 2 bases and V by 5 bases; bases with no gene match: 8. Per germline, CDR1 SGHTA and CDR2 FQGNSA. The protocol was immunoSEQ multiplex PCR, while the TCRdb copy is restricted to in-frame clones and leaves out a portion. The table shows about 150,000 clones, with about four fifths occurring only once. The sequence was obtained from a man aged 45-65 years who had recovered from COVID-19. Material for sequencing was PBMCs or T cells enriched from blood (not recorded which). The chain has TRBV7-2 and TRBJ2-2, with 10 positions matching TRBD2. The CDR3 region is CASSRLAGGHNTGELFF. Written as DNA, the CDR3 is TGTGCCAGCAGCCGTTTAGCGGGGGGCCACAACACCGGGGAGCTGTTTTTT.